This TCR beta chain was recovered during a study of shared clonotypes between healthy human individuals (dated by TCRdb to the early 2020s). Regarding the research as a whole: A couple of women and a few men aged 18 to 49 years were included in the cohort. For each donor, three plates each were used for CD4 naive and CD4 memory, two plates were used for CD8 naive, and one plate was used for CD8 memory. Blood TCR repertoires of roughly five healthy adults were deeply sequenced to estimate repertoire size and the extent of clonotype sharing between individuals. Different laboratories and diverse techniques were used to prepare libraries and sequence TCR repertoires, to increase sequencing depth and limit assay-specific biases. Per donor, leukapheresis produced somewhere between about 0.94 and 9 billion PBMCs.

TCR CDR3 regions were amplified from genomic DNA by multiplex PCR using the deep immunoSEQ assay. Extracted genomic DNA from each cell subset was distributed evenly across all wells of several immunoSEQ 96-well plates, and each plate was treated as a replicate. For sorted subsets, roughly 200 ng of genomic DNA, equivalent to 25,000 to 35,000 T cell genomes, went into each replicate PCR. Purified libraries were quantified with a Qubit 3.0 fluorometer, sized on a Bioanalyzer 2100, and re-quantified with the KAPA Library Quantification kit. A separate single-read 150-cycle Illumina NextSeq 550 flow cell was used to sequence each immunoSEQ 96-well plate. In the original analysis: Because the immunoSEQ output included only junctional sequences and no quality scores, the filtering could not be the same as the filtering used for full-length reads. Sequences were annotated with PyIR, a Python wrapper for IgBLAST v1.9, and V/J genes and CDR3 were assigned using IMGT germline references. Reads were removed for weak V/J assignments (E-value above 1e-6), missing CDR3, stop codons, out-of-frame junctions, or ambiguous translated residues. V3J clonotypes were defined by identical inferred V gene, J gene, and CDR3 amino acid sequence. To compute the percentage overlap between repertoires, the number of shared unique clonotypes was divided by the size of the smaller repertoire. Repertoire richness was assessed with RTK rarefaction, the Chao1 estimator, and Recon v2.1 estimates of unobserved clonotypes. OLGA was used to compute generation probabilities for all TCRbeta clonotypes that the gDNA method yielded from a few donors. In its TCRdb copy, this immuneACCESS table keeps in-frame sequences only and misses some clones. Where compared with another copy, unresolved V genes explain less than half of these, and the others have no known cause. V and J calls and clone size come straight from that table; D and trimming were deduced from the DNA. The sample has over a million clones on record, approximately 80% of them singletons. Clones ranked in the top ten supply 0.55% to 0.7% of the sample.

The donors were healthy, HIV-negative adults with no recently reported acute infections or vaccinations. Every donor was a Caucasian adult living in Nashville, Tennessee, USA. CD4+ T cells were enriched by magnetic negative selection, after which naive cells were positively selected on CD45RA and the negative fraction was taken as the memory subset. After blood collection by leukapheresis, PBMCs were isolated using Ficoll-Histopaque density gradient centrifugation and then cryopreserved in the vapor phase of liquid nitrogen. Purity and quantity of every magnetically sorted T cell population were checked by analytical flow cytometry. From each sorted fraction, genomic DNA was isolated and quantified by UV absorbance on a Nanodrop 2000c. The research as a whole found: Around 5.4% of naive CD4, 3.5% of naive CD8, approximately 2.2% of memory CD4, and 0.35% to 0.4% of memory CD8 clonotypes were shared across a few donors. Compared with non-shared clonotypes, the clonotypes found in all four sorted-subset donors had higher generation probabilities. Sampling was restricted to blood, and TCR repertoires in tissue are likely to differ from TCR repertoires in blood. The genetic and exposure-history diversity represented was limited by the small number of donors. Naive subsets generally had larger estimated clonotype richness than memory subsets. Rarefaction of sorted-subset datasets indicated incomplete sequencing despite the large sequencing depth. Pairwise subsampling indicated that sequencing depth was expected to affect the degree of clonotype sharing among donors.

Compared with germline, V lacks 3 bases and J lacks 4 bases; bases without a gene match: 6. The germline V gene (reference sequence) provides CDR1 SGHNT and CDR2 YYREEE. Inclusive of the bounding cysteine and phenylalanine, the CDR3 is 15 residues long. Only the CDR3 DNA stays, 45 bases, in frame from base 1. This clone was counted a few times. It has no known antigen specificity. Base-call qualities are not available, and no considerably larger clone is one nucleotide away. The rearranged chain carries TRBV5-4 and TRBJ1-4, with TRBD1 matching 7 junction bases. The material sequenced was memory CD4+ T cells from PBMCs. Per the publication, the cell subset or site label means: CD45RA-negative fraction. This clonotype was obtained from a man younger than 35 in good health. Some clones in this sample may be carry-over from other donors' samples. The sequence in DNA is TGTGCCAGCAGCTCCAGACAGGGACTTAATGAAAAACTGTTTTTT. Its product reads: CASSSRQGLNEKLFF.